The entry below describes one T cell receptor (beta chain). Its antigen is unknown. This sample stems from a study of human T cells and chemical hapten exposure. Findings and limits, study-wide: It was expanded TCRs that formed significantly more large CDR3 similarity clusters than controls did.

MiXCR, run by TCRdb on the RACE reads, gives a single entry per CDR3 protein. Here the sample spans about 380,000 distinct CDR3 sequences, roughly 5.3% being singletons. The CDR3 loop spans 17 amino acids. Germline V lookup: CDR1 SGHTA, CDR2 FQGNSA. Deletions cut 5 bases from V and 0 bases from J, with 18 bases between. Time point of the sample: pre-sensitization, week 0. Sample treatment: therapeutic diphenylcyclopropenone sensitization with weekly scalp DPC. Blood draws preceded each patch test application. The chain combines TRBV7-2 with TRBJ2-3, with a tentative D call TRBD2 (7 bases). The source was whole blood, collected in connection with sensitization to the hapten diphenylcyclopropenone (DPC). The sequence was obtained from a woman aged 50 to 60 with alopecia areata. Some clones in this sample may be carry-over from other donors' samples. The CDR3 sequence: CASSPKGGAVSTDTQYF. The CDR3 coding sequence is TGTGCCAGCAGCCCCAAGGGGGGGGCCGTTAGCACAGATACGCAGTATTTT.